The clone carrying this TCR beta chain appeared once. Its antigen is unknown. This sample was taken from a study of shared clonotypes between healthy human individuals. Overall study: The plates for each donor numbered three CD4 naive, three CD4 memory, two CD8 naive and one CD8 memory. Points from the study as a whole: Rarefaction demonstrated incomplete sorted-subset sequencing despite large depth. Four donors shared approximately 5% of their naive CD4 clonotypes. Memory subsets had estimated richness that was generally smaller than that of naive subsets.

The data were produced by immunoSEQ multiplex PCR, yet TCRdb's version contains in-frame clones alone and is incomplete. The data hold about 1.5 million clones, with roughly 96% observed a single time. The CDR3 totals 15 residues. Trimming stripped 0 bases from V and 0 bases from J, with 10 bases between. Per germline, CDR1 SGHNT and CDR2 YYREEE (reference sequence). The genes are TRBV5-4 and TRBJ2-7; D unclear. Material for sequencing was naive CD4+ T cells sorted from blood. The sample's subset: CD45RA+ positively selected. The receptor's source is a man in his thirties or forties in good health. The chain's CDR3 is CASSLGAVPSYEQYF. The CDR3 coding sequence is TGTGCCAGCAGCTTGGGGGCAGTTCCCTCCTACGAGCAGTACTTC.